Sequencing of this T cell receptor (beta chain) was carried out in a study of T-cell memory formation after mild COVID-19. Across the whole study: The study found TCR clusters largely donor specific. Study outcomes and limitations: Contracting CD8+ clones were enriched in EMRA, CD4+ mainly in CM and EM. Whether second-wave clones peaking at day 37 were SARS-CoV-2 specific went unconfirmed. Clones that contracted from day 15 to 85 were balanced CD4/CD8, while later expanders leaned CD4+.

The V and J ends lost 3 bases and 1 base respectively, with 1 base between them. The CDR3 loop spans 12 amino acids. TCRdb analysed the 5' RACE reads with MiXCR anew, one entry per CDR3 protein. This table holds fewer than 150,000 distinct CDR3 sequences, more than 15% found once. This clonotype has more than one count but fewer than ten. As yet, its antigen is unknown. The rearrangement links TRBV12-3 or TRBV12-4 to TRBJ1-3; D not certain. This TCR was sampled from a young man who had mild COVID-19 (a few samples of this study predate the infection). Cell type and time point are not known. The sample taken for sequencing was PBMCs or a T cell subset sorted from them (not recorded which). CDR3 sequence (DNA): TGTGCCAGCAGTTTTTCTGGAAACACCATATATTTT. This encodes CASSFSGNTIYF.